The rows below give T cell receptor beta chains drawn from one sample of a study of T-cell reconstitution after alpha-beta-depleted transplantation in children. TCRdb re-called the PCR reads with MiXCR, one entry per CDR3 protein. The sample lists around 490,000 distinct CDR3 sequences, 9.5% to 12% seen once, with around 15% in the top ten. The specimen was PBMCs, mostly from graft donor cells, collected 180 days after TCRalphabeta/CD19-depleted stem cell transplant. All receptors derive from a female patient aged 2-9 years who had a stem cell transplant for aplastic anemia, so the T cells may come from the graft donor. Both conserved end residues are part of each CDR3. The D gene is left open where the match is weak. Clone size is given for some rows only: seen once, a few or many times, or a class if the clone is expanded.

j_gene	d_gene	v_gene	abundance	CDR3aa	CDR3nt
TRBJ2-5	-	TRBV3-1	-	CASSHGVGETQYF	TGTGCCAGCAGCCACGGCGTCGGAGAGACCCAGTACTTC
TRBJ2-1	TRBD2	TRBV24-1	-	CATSDPGLGWDEQFF	TGTGCCACCAGTGATCCGGGACTAGGCTGGGATGAGCAGTTCTTC
TRBJ1-2	TRBD1	TRBV25-1	-	CASSEGQGLGGYTF	TGTGCCAGCAGTGAGGGACAGGGGCTCGGGGGCTACACCTTC
TRBJ2-3	TRBD2	TRBV20-1	-	CSAVRGTSGTDTQYF	TGCAGTGCCGTAAGAGGGACTAGCGGTACAGATACGCAGTATTTT
TRBJ2-5	TRBD2	TRBV7-9	-	CASSAGPLAVIQETQYF	TGTGCCAGCAGCGCCGGCCCGCTAGCGGTGATCCAAGAGACCCAGTACTTC
TRBJ2-5	-	TRBV7-9	few	CASPEGETQYF	TGTGCCAGCCCGGAGGGGGAGACCCAGTACTTC
TRBJ2-1	-	TRBV10-3	-	CAISELTSGSYNEQFF	TGTGCCATCAGTGAGTTGACTAGTGGTTCCTACAATGAGCAGTTCTTC
TRBJ2-3	-	TRBV7-9	-	CASSPLGGRDTQYF	TGTGCCAGCAGCCCCTTGGGGGGCCGAGATACGCAGTATTTT
TRBJ2-3	-	TRBV2	few	CASSNPGRLRRDTQYF	TGTGCCAGCAGTAACCCGGGGCGGCTCAGGAGGGATACGCAGTATTTT
TRBJ2-7	TRBD2	TRBV5-1	-	CASSLAGGLAGMYEQYF	TGCGCCAGCAGCTTGGCCGGGGGACTAGCGGGAATGTACGAGCAGTACTTC
TRBJ2-2	TRBD1	TRBV6-5	-	CASSSGTARTGELFF	TGTGCCAGCAGTTCCGGGACAGCGCGAACCGGGGAGCTGTTTTTT
TRBJ1-2	-	TRBV21-1	few	CAGPYQRGYTF	TGCGCAGGGCCATACCAACGTGGCTACACCTTC
TRBJ1-2	TRBD1	TRBV20-1	few	CSARDLWQGGYGYTF	TGCAGTGCTAGAGATCTGTGGCAGGGGGGTTATGGCTACACCTTC
TRBJ2-1	-	TRBV5-4	-	CASSPTPSGQDEQFF	TGTGCCAGCAGCCCAACGCCCTCTGGGCAGGATGAGCAGTTCTTC
TRBJ2-2	TRBD1	TRBV5-1	-	CASSLSGGSRTGELFF	TGCGCCAGCAGCCTTTCAGGGGGCTCGAGGACCGGGGAGCTGTTTTTT
TRBJ2-1	TRBD2	TRBV28	-	CASRNTGREGHFF	TGTGCCAGCAGAAACACGGGGCGGGAGGGCCATTTCTTC
TRBJ2-1	TRBD1	TRBV7-2	few	CASSLWDRLYNEQFF	TGTGCCAGCAGCTTATGGGACAGGCTCTACAATGAGCAGTTCTTC
TRBJ2-5	-	TRBV12-3/TRBV12-4	many	CASSFQEYGETQYF	TGTGCCAGCAGTTTCCAGGAGTATGGTGAGACCCAGTACTTC
TRBJ2-1	-	TRBV6-5	-	CASSYSYGPNEQFF	TGTGCCAGCAGTTACTCATACGGGCCCAATGAGCAGTTCTTC
TRBJ1-4	-	TRBV6-1	-	CASSPFMDEKLFF	TGTGCCAGCAGTCCGTTCATGGATGAAAAACTGTTTTTT
TRBJ1-1	-	TRBV20-1	many	CSARGTARNTEAFF	TGCAGTGCTAGAGGGACCGCTCGGAACACTGAAGCTTTCTTT
TRBJ1-5	-	TRBV4-1	few	CASSQDSPRNSWGYSNQPQHF	TGCGCCAGCAGCCAAGACTCCCCTCGGAACAGCTGGGGTTATAGCAATCAGCCCCAGCATTTT
TRBJ2-7	TRBD1	TRBV10-3	many	CAISAQNFPGQSSYEQYF	TGTGCCATCAGCGCACAGAATTTTCCGGGACAGAGCTCCTACGAGCAGTACTTC
TRBJ1-1	-	TRBV6-1	-	CASREFFIGVDTEPFF	TGTGCCAGCAGGGAGTTCTTCATAGGGGTGGACACTGAACCTTTCTTT
TRBJ1-1	TRBD1	TRBV5-1	many	CASSLTGVTEAFF	TGCGCCAGCAGCTTGACAGGGGTTACTGAAGCTTTCTTT
TRBJ2-1	-	TRBV10-3	-	CAISVQGIEQFF	TGTGCCATCAGTGTACAGGGAATTGAGCAGTTCTTC
TRBJ1-2	TRBD1	TRBV4-3	few	CASSLQVPGQGNPYYGYTF	TGCGCCAGCAGCCTACAAGTGCCGGGACAGGGGAACCCCTACTATGGCTACACCTTC
TRBJ1-2	-	TRBV6-1	few	CASRTGGDYGYTF	TGTGCCAGCAGGACGGGGGGGGACTATGGCTACACCTTC
TRBJ1-1	-	TRBV19	few	CASSPRTAPTSMNTEAFF	TGTGCCAGTAGCCCCAGGACAGCCCCAACGTCCATGAACACTGAAGCTTTCTTT
TRBJ2-6	-	TRBV5-1	-	CASSFGNGANGLTF	-
TRBJ2-7	-	TRBV5-1	many	CASAGLGAYEQYF	TGCGCCTCGGCAGGGCTCGGAGCCTACGAGCAGTACTTC
TRBJ2-5	TRBD2	TRBV6-2/TRBV6-3	few	CASSRSGSQETQYF	TGTGCCAGCAGCCGTAGCGGGAGCCAAGAGACCCAGTACTTC
TRBJ2-1	-	TRBV20-1	-	CSAHRRQSSYNEQFF	TGCAGTGCTCACCGTCGACAGAGCTCCTACAATGAGCAGTTCTTC
TRBJ1-2	-	TRBV7-2	few	CASSLQGIYGYTF	TGTGCCAGCAGCCTGCAGGGGATCTATGGCTACACCTTC
TRBJ1-5	-	TRBV18	few	CASSPDRTSQPQHF	TGTGCCAGCTCACCTGACAGGACATCTCAGCCCCAGCATTTT
TRBJ1-2	-	TRBV7-2	few	CASSPTENQVAYGYTF	TGTGCCAGCAGCCCCACAGAGAACCAAGTTGCCTATGGCTACACCTTC
TRBJ2-5	-	TRBV5-1	many	CASSLVVLETQYF	TGCGCCAGCAGCTTGGTGGTCCTGGAGACCCAGTACTTC
TRBJ2-2	-	TRBV18	-	CASSPPPGNTGELFF	TGTGCCAGCTCACCACCACCAGGGAACACCGGGGAGCTGTTTTTT
TRBJ2-3	-	TRBV11-2	-	CASLALSADTQYF	TGTGCCAGCCTGGCTCTCTCGGCAGATACGCAGTATTTT
TRBJ2-3	-	TRBV20-1	many	CSARIGGRPDTQYF	TGCAGTGCCCGGATAGGGGGGCGTCCAGATACGCAGTATTTT
TRBJ2-1	-	TRBV12-3/TRBV12-4	few	CASSVDSWSSYNEQFF	TGTGCCAGCAGTGTGGACTCCTGGAGCTCCTACAATGAGCAGTTCTTC
TRBJ2-7	TRBD2	TRBV10-3	-	CAISGGGTSYEQYF	TGTGCCATCAGTGGCGGGGGGACCTCCTACGAGCAGTACTTC
TRBJ1-2	-	TRBV29-1	-	CSVEFRERSNGYTF	TGCAGCGTTGAATTCCGGGAGAGATCTAATGGCTACACCTTC
TRBJ2-7	-	TRBV20-1	few	CSYGPYEQYF	TGCAGCTACGGACCCTACGAGCAGTACTTC
TRBJ2-7	TRBD1	TRBV27	-	CASSLGGQGPQYF	TGTGCCAGCAGTTTAGGTGGACAGGGGCCGCAGTACTTC
TRBJ2-2	TRBD2	TRBV11-2	many	CASSLEGLAVAATGELFF	TGTGCCAGCAGCTTAGAGGGACTAGCGGTGGCGGCCACCGGGGAGCTGTTTTTT
TRBJ2-3	-	TRBV12-5	-	CASGRRTKTSTDTQYF	TGTGCTAGTGGCCGACGGACAAAAACTAGCACAGATACGCAGTATTTT
TRBJ2-5	TRBD1	TRBV6-5	many	CASSRSTGEETQYF	TGTGCCAGCAGTCGTTCGACAGGGGAAGAGACCCAGTACTTC
TRBJ2-7	TRBD2	TRBV29-1	many	CSGRGTYEQYF	TGCTCCGGGAGGGGGACCTACGAGCAGTACTTC
TRBJ2-4	-	TRBV25-1	few	CASSEYAATYKNIQYF	TGTGCCAGCAGTGAATACGCGGCCACATACAAAAACATTCAGTACTTC
TRBJ2-3	TRBD2	TRBV7-2	few	CASSLATIRTSGISRADTQYF	TGTGCCAGCAGCTTAGCGACCATCCGGACTAGCGGGATATCAAGAGCAGATACGCAGTATTTT
TRBJ2-4	-	TRBV7-8	-	CASSEELKNIQYF	TGTGCCAGCAGCGAAGAGTTGAAAAACATTCAGTACTTC
TRBJ1-2	TRBD1	TRBV29-1	-	CSVEPRQGAYGYTF	TGCAGCGTTGAACCCCGACAGGGGGCTTATGGCTACACCTTC
TRBJ2-3	TRBD2	TRBV4-3	few	CASSQELAGGPTDTQYF	TGCGCCAGCAGCCAAGAACTAGCGGGAGGGCCAACAGATACGCAGTATTTT
TRBJ2-3	-	TRBV27	few	CASSPRPPVWDTLSGTDTQYF	TGTGCCAGCAGTCCCCGGCCCCCCGTTTGGGACACCTTGTCGGGCACAGATACGCAGTATTTT
TRBJ2-1	TRBD2	TRBV7-2	few	CASSLKAGGPPQFF	TGTGCCAGCAGCTTAAAAGCGGGAGGGCCCCCGCAGTTCTTC
TRBJ1-1	-	TRBV18	-	CASSQIRSNTEAFF	TGTGCCAGCTCACAGATTCGGTCGAACACTGAAGCTTTCTTT
TRBJ2-7	TRBD1	TRBV7-9	few	CASSSVGQGAYEQYF	TGTGCCAGCAGCTCCGTGGGACAGGGCGCCTACGAGCAGTACTTC
TRBJ2-1	-	TRBV7-3	-	CASSAGRGSNEQFF	TGTGCCAGCAGCGCTGGCCGGGGGAGCAATGAGCAGTTCTTC